A selection of T cell receptor beta chains follows, all from one sample in a study of T cell changes during pregnancy in multiple sclerosis. Profiled with immunoSEQ multiplex PCR; TCRdb holds only in-frame clones, not every one. The top ten clones hold 0.36% of a sample with some 60,000 clones, about 94% of them seen once. This specimen was CD4+ T cells from peripheral blood mononuclear cells, taken before pregnancy. Receptor source: a female donor with multiple sclerosis, enrolled in a pregnancy study. The CDR3 runs from the conserved cysteine through the conserved F or W. The D gene is left open where the match is weak. Not all rows give a size; the values are once, few, many and, for expanded clones, a class.

.,TRBJ1-1,.,TRBV7-3,CASSLTRNTEAFF,TGTGCCAGCAGCCTCACGAGGAACACTGAAGCTTTCTTT
TRBD2,TRBJ2-7,.,TRBV6-6,CASSYIAGGSYEQYF,TGTGCCAGCAGTTATATAGCGGGAGGGTCCTACGAGCAGTACTTC
TRBD2,TRBJ2-1,.,TRBV7-2,CASSMGLAGGVDEQFF,TGTGCCAGCAGCATGGGACTAGCGGGAGGGGTCGATGAGCAGTTCTTC
.,TRBJ1-4,.,TRBV27,CASSPRGYANEKLFF,TGTGCCAGCAGTCCCCGGGGTTATGCTAATGAAAAACTGTTTTTT
TRBD2,TRBJ2-3,.,TRBV2,CASNPSGVGDTQYF,TGTGCCAGCAACCCTAGCGGGGTAGGCGATACGCAGTATTTT
TRBD1,TRBJ1-3,.,TRBV6-5,CASSIGTAGNTIYF,TGTGCCAGCAGTATCGGGACAGCTGGAAACACCATATATTTT
.,TRBJ1-5,.,TRBV25-1,CASSDDQPQHF,TGTGCCAGCAGTGACGATCAGCCCCAGCATTTT
TRBD2,TRBJ2-7,.,TRBV5-4,CASSHGGVESVEQYF,TGTGCCAGCAGCCACGGGGGGGTAGAGTCCGTCGAGCAGTACTTC
TRBD1,TRBJ2-7,.,TRBV28,CASSGTGIVRYEQYF,TGTGCCAGCAGCGGGACAGGGATAGTACGCTACGAGCAGTACTTC
.,TRBJ1-4,.,TRBV21-1,CASSKKTGDVATNEKLFF,TGTGCCAGCAGCAAAAAAACGGGAGACGTTGCAACTAATGAAAAACTGTTTTTT
TRBD1,TRBJ1-2,.,TRBV18,CASSFSRDSPYGYTF,TGTGCCAGCTCATTTTCCCGGGACAGCCCCTATGGCTACACCTTC
.,TRBJ2-1,.,TRBV6-1,CASSDYWSNEQFF,TGTGCCAGCAGTGACTACTGGTCCAATGAGCAGTTCTTC
.,TRBJ2-4,few,TRBV2,CASSAKNIQYF,TGTGCCAGCAGTGCTAAAAACATTCAGTACTTC
TRBD2,TRBJ2-3,.,TRBV19,CASSITSGSIDTQYF,TGTGCCAGTAGTATAACTAGCGGGAGTATAGATACGCAGTATTTT
.,TRBJ2-1,.,TRBV6-4,CASSFGGGKYNEQFF,TGTGCCAGCAGTTTTGGCGGCGGAAAGTACAATGAGCAGTTCTTC
.,TRBJ2-1,.,TRBV6-5,CASSYLAGTLANEQFF,TGTGCCAGCAGTTACTTGGCCGGGACATTGGCCAATGAGCAGTTCTTC
.,TRBJ2-6,.,TRBV9,CASSGIRRAGANVLTF,TGTGCCAGCAGCGGAATCCGTCGGGCTGGGGCCAACGTCCTGACTTTC
TRBD2,TRBJ2-3,.,TRBV7-2,CASSTRTSGGVADTQYF,TGTGCCAGCAGCACCCGGACTAGCGGAGGTGTGGCAGATACGCAGTATTTT
TRBD1,TRBJ1-5,.,TRBV19,CASRKGDRGRIGPFNQPQHF,TGTGCCAGTAGAAAAGGGGACAGGGGCAGGATAGGACCCTTCAATCAGCCCCAGCATTTT
TRBD1,TRBJ1-1,.,TRBV29-1,CSVDPTGGAGTEAFF,TGCAGCGTTGACCCCACAGGGGGCGCGGGCACTGAAGCTTTCTTT
TRBD2,TRBJ2-7,.,TRBV27,CASSPLAGAYEQYF,TGTGCCAGCAGCCCACTAGCGGGGGCCTACGAGCAGTACTTC
TRBD2,TRBJ2-3,.,TRBV7-8,CASSRTTGGRTDTQYF,TGTGCCAGCAGCCGAACGACGGGGGGGCGAACGGATACGCAGTATTTT
TRBD2,TRBJ2-1,.,TRBV27,CASRGTSGTRGYNEQFF,TGTGCCAGCAGGGGGACTAGCGGTACCAGGGGCTACAATGAGCAGTTCTTC
TRBD1,TRBJ2-7,.,TRBV25-1,CASSIQDRAGFSYEQYF,TGTGCCAGCAGTATCCAGGACAGGGCCGGTTTCTCCTACGAGCAGTACTTC
TRBD2,TRBJ2-1,.,TRBV6-5,CASSYERGPYNEQFF,TGTGCCAGCAGTTACGAGCGGGGGCCCTACAATGAGCAGTTCTTC
TRBD2,TRBJ2-5,.,TRBV5-4,CASSSGTKQETQYF,TGTGCCAGCAGCTCGGGGACTAAACAAGAGACCCAGTACTTC